This T cell receptor beta chain was sequenced for a study of T cell clonotyping in hematopoietic cell transplantation. Study results and limitations: Pathologically expanded recipient clonotypes increased progressively from day 30 to day 180 as diversity fell. No sorting was done, leaving CD4 and CD8 contributions mixed. Few recipient clonotypes overlapped donors; over 95% were de novo at given depth.

Points on this clone: Its antigen remains unidentified.

Assay used: immunoSEQ multiplex PCR; TCRdb lists only in-frame clones, some missing. The data contain 15,000 to 20,000 clones, around 80% of them singletons. The sequence was collected from a man aged 60-69 years in good health. Some clones in this sample may be carry-over from other donors' samples. The sample comprised peripheral blood mononuclear cells.

This chain's CDR3 is CTSSQVVTSGNGSKDTQYF. The CDR3 region has the DNA TGCACCAGCAGCCAAGTGGTAACTTCAGGGAACGGGAGCAAAGATACGCAGTATTTT. This chain connects TRBV1 to TRBJ2-3; TRBD2 is taken as the D call from the table, unchecked against the DNA. TRBV1 is a recognized pseudogene. The CDR3 runs 19 residues.